A single sample is the source of the 5 T cell receptor beta chains below, sequenced in a study of shared clonotypes between healthy human individuals. Naive CD8 cells lacked CD45RO, underwent positive selection for CCR7 and left out terminally differentiated effector memory CD45RA+ cells. Produced via immunoSEQ multiplex PCR; TCRdb's table is partial and in-frame only. Seen here are over 2 million clones, about 95% observed once, and the top ten hold roughly 1.1%. Sequenced input: naive CD8+ T cells sorted from blood. The receptors shown here come from a man aged 18 to 30 in good health.

A remark on this clone: An end of the junction differs from the germline gene, which may be a read error. The chain links TRBV5-6 to TRBJ1-2, with D possibly being TRBD1 (5 bases). The CDR3 is made up of 8 amino acids. The germline V gene encodes CDR1 SGHDT and CDR2 YYEEEE. In DNA form, the CDR3 reads TGTGCCAGCAGCCCGACAGACTTC. Its translation is CASSPTDF.

The rearrangement links TRBV27 to TRBJ2-3; no definite D call. Germline CDR1 and CDR2: MNHEY and SMNVEV (reference sequence). The CDR3 totals 16 residues. V was trimmed by 7 bases and J by 2 bases, leaving 19 bases between them. The CDR3 reads CASTPQGPSYTDTQYF. CDR3 DNA: TGTGCCAGCACGCCCCAAGGACCTTCCTACACAGATACGCAGTATTTT.

The chain joins TRBV4-1 to TRBJ2-4; 11 bases are a match to TRBD1. V trimming: 5 bases; J trimming: 7 bases; junction bases outside the gene matches: 7. The CDR3 is made up of 15 amino acids. In germline, CDR1 is MGHRA, CDR2 YSYEKL. CDR3 DNA sequence: TGCGCCAGCAGCTGGGACAGGGGGGCGGGTAACATTCAGTACTTC. Protein product: CASSWDRGAGNIQYF.

The rearrangement uses TRBV28 and TRBJ2-5, with 9 positions matching TRBD2. The germline gives CDR1 MDHEN, CDR2 SYDVKM. CDR3 size: 17 residues. V lost 6 bases, J lost 0 bases, and 11 bases stayed unmatched. Here the CDR3 DNA reads TGTGCCAGCAGGTCCAACCTAGCGGGAAAATACCAAGAGACCCAGTACTTC. Translated, it gives CASRSNLAGKYQETQYF.

The genes are TRBV6-5 and TRBJ1-3, with 7 bases identical to TRBD1. J was trimmed by 2 bases and V by 10 bases; bases with no gene match: 8. CDR1 is MNHEY, CDR2 SVGAGI, per germline. The CDR3 loop spans 14 amino acids. The CDR3 region is CATYPGTAGNTIYF. CDR3 nucleotide sequence: TGTGCCACCTACCCAGGGACAGCTGGAAACACCATATATTTT.